This T cell receptor (beta chain) was recovered during a study of CD8 T cells in ankylosing spondylitis. Overall study results and limits: Clones linked to disease, bearing a CD8+ phenotype, were relatively rare in peripheral blood. In ankylosing spondylitis blood, a motif of roughly 8 highly homologous TCR beta variants appeared characteristic. Matched synovial fluid from ankylosing spondylitis patients was reported to be enriched for disease-linked clones.

Via MiXCR, TCRdb re-called the 5' RACE reads, giving one row per CDR3 protein. Among 750,000 to 850,000 distinct CDR3 sequences listed, 10% to 15% were seen once. In germline, CDR1 is SGHRS, CDR2 YFSETQ. This CDR3 comprises 16 residues. V shed 4 bases and J 3 bases; nucleotides not matched to a gene: 8. Concerning this clonotype itself: Its specificity is unknown.

This clonotype was obtained from a male donor with ankylosing spondylitis. Sequenced material: blood, either unsorted or a sorted T cell fraction (not recorded which). J is TRBJ2-1 and V is TRBV5-1; the match to TRBD1 covers 9 bases. This CDR3 reads CASSVMPGQGYNEQFF. The CDR3 nucleotides are TGCGCCAGCAGCGTGATGCCGGGACAGGGCTACAATGAGCAGTTCTTC.